These 11 T cell receptor beta chains came from one sample sequenced in a study of T-cell memory formation after mild COVID-19. TCRdb used MiXCR to reprocess the 5' RACE reads, holding one entry per CDR3 protein. The sample lists hundreds of thousands of distinct CDR3 sequences; approximately 21% were seen once. Sequenced material: PBMCs or a T cell subset sorted from them (not recorded which). The receptors originated from an adult woman who had mild COVID-19 (a few samples of this study predate the infection). Cell type and time point are not known.

V usage is TRBV5-6 and J usage is TRBJ2-1, with D tentatively TRBD2 (6 bases). Germline-derived CDR1 and CDR2 are SGHDT and YYEEEE. This CDR3 has 15 amino acids. V was trimmed by 4 bases and J by 4 bases, leaving 15 bases between them. CDR3 DNA sequence: TGTGCCAGCAGCCAGGCGGGGCGGGCTTACAATGAGCAGTTCTTC. Amino acids: CASSQAGRAYNEQFF.

This clonotype occurred a few times. The chain combines TRBV7-8 with TRBJ2-7; 15 bases match TRBD2. CDR1 SGHVS and CDR2 FQNEAQ come from the germline V gene. This CDR3 contains 15 residues. Trimming removed 3 bases from V and 5 bases from J; junction bases left unmatched: 2. CDR3 loop: CASSFGLAGGNEQYF. CDR3 DNA: TGTGCCAGCAGCTTTGGACTAGCGGGAGGGAACGAGCAGTACTTC. The full variable domain, in which reference TRBV7-8 and TRBJ2-7 provide the parts outside the CDR3, is GAGVSQSPRYKVAKRGQDVALRCDPISGHVSLFWYQQALGQGPEFLTYFQNEAQLDKSGLPSDRFFAERPEGSVSTLKIQRTQQEDSAVYLCASSFGLAGGNEQYFGPGTRLTVT.

The rearrangement links TRBV5-1 to TRBJ2-5; D gene uncertain. The CDR3 consists of 13 residues. V gave up 3 bases and J gave up 2 bases, with 8 bases separating them. The germline V gene encodes CDR1 SGHRS and CDR2 YFSETQ. CDR3 region: CASSWADQETQYF. The CDR3 nucleotides are TGCGCCAGCAGCTGGGCCGATCAAGAGACCCAGTACTTC.

The chain employs TRBV5-1 and TRBJ2-3; D call uncertain. CDR3 size: 15 residues. V dropped 4 bases and J dropped 0 bases, with 12 bases sitting between them. Germline V CDR1 and CDR2: SGHRS, YFSETQ. In DNA form, the CDR3 reads TGCGCCAGCAGCGAATTAGCCAGAAGCACAGATACGCAGTATTTT. Residues: CASSELARSTDTQYF.

This chain joins TRBV30 and TRBJ1-5, with D uncertain. Per the germline V gene, CDR1 is GTSNPN and CDR2 is SVGIG (reference sequence). Trimming removed 2 bases from V and 0 bases from J, with 8 bases in between. CDR3 length: 14 amino acids. The CDR3 here is CAWSRVLSNQPQHF. CDR3 DNA sequence: TGTGCCTGGAGTAGGGTTCTTAGCAATCAGCCCCAGCATTTT.

This rearrangement joins TRBV6-5 to TRBJ2-2; D call uncertain. Germline-derived CDR1 and CDR2 are MNHEY and SVGAGI. The CDR3 has 18 amino acids. Trimming left V 5 bases short and J 2 bases short, with 21 bases between. This chain's CDR3 is CASSTIIPRQANTGELFF. As DNA, the CDR3 is TGTGCCAGCAGTACCATCATCCCCCGGCAGGCAAACACCGGGGAGCTGTTTTTT.

This clonotype has a handful of counts. The chain combines TRBV5-1 with TRBJ2-7; D gene unclear. Deletions cut 2 bases from V and 6 bases from J, with 12 bases between. Per germline, CDR1 SGHRS and CDR2 YFSETQ. This CDR3 is 13 amino acids long. In DNA form, the CDR3 reads TGCGCCAGCAGCTTTCTAAATGACCGCGAGCAGTACTTC. Residues: CASSFLNDREQYF.

This clonotype was counted between two and nine times. This rearrangement joins TRBV20-1 to TRBJ1-2; D is unresolved. There are 8 residues in the CDR3. Germline V CDR1 and CDR2: DFQATT, SNEGSKA (reference sequence). The CDR3 region has the DNA TGCAGCGGGGTTGGCTACACCTTC. Its translation: CSGVGYTF.

The chain uses TRBV7-3 and TRBJ1-5; no clear D gene. CDR1 is SGHTA, CDR2 FQGTGA, per germline. CDR3 length: 13 residues. Trimming shortened V by 0 bases and J by 3 bases, and 3 bases separated the two germline ends. The CDR3 DNA follows: TGTGCCAGCAGCTTAACGAACAATCAGCCCCAGCATTTT. It translates to CASSLTNNQPQHF.

This clonotype was counted a few times. V usage is TRBV12-3 or TRBV12-4 and J usage is TRBJ2-3; the match to TRBD2 covers 9 bases. V gave up 2 bases and J gave up 3 bases; unmatched junction bases: 9. The CDR3 is made up of 17 amino acids. The CDR3 reads CASSLQRLAGDTDTQYF. The CDR3 bases are TGTGCCAGCAGTTTACAACGCTTAGCGGGAGATACAGATACGCAGTATTTT.

The DNA for the CDR3 is TGTGCCAGCAGTTCCGGACCAGCACTGAAGCAGTTCTTC. Its protein is CASSSGPALKQFF. The gene calls are TRBV12-3 or TRBV12-4 and TRBJ2-1; D unresolved. The CDR3 is made up of 13 amino acids. Trimming took 4 bases from V and 11 from J, leaving 15 bases between them.